A single sample gave rise to the 8 T cell receptor beta chains below, sequenced in a study of identifying expanded T cells in peripheral blood (dated by TCRdb to about 2019). Preparation of the library involved the immunoSEQ multiplex PCR assay. TCRdb limited this immuneACCESS table to in-frame rearrangements with V and J called. A share of clones is missing; checked studies link under half to unresolved V genes, and the rest is unexplained. Across this sample there are around 75,000 clones, with 75% to 90% seen only once. More than 3% of the sample goes to the ten largest clones. Sequenced material: blood. The source of these receptors is a person aged 18 to 69 in good health.

The chain employs TRBV4-3 and TRBJ1-1; unclear D gene. Trimming took off 1 base at V and 5 bases at J, with 8 bases between the two ends. The CDR3 runs to 13 residues. Germline V CDR1 and CDR2: LGHNA, YSLEER. CDR3 sequence (DNA): TGCGCCAGCAGCCAAGCGTGGGAAACTGAAGCTTTCTTT. It specifies CASSQAWETEAFF.

The chain employs TRBV2 and TRBJ2-6; D not resolved. From germline, CDR1 is SNHLY and CDR2 FYNNEI. V dropped 2 bases and J dropped 0 bases, with 8 bases sitting between them. There are 16 residues in the CDR3. The CDR3 reads CASSESLNSGANVLTF. Written as DNA, the CDR3 is TGTGCCAGCAGTGAATCGTTGAACTCTGGGGCCAACGTCCTGACTTTC.

V usage is TRBV6-5 and J usage is TRBJ2-7; D may be TRBD2 (6 bases). Trimming removed 0 bases at V and 7 bases at J, with 10 bases between. The CDR3 runs 13 residues. CDR1 and CDR2 from the germline V gene are MNHEY and SVGAGI. The CDR3 coding sequence is TGTGCCAGCAGTTACTCGGGACTGAGGGAGCAGTACTTC. Protein: CASSYSGLREQYF.

The rearrangement joins TRBV7-6 to TRBJ1-5; 10 positions match TRBD1. The J segment lost 5 bases and the V segment lost 5 bases, leaving 3 bases of the junction unmatched. Germline assignment: CDR1 SGHVS and CDR2 FNYEAQ. This CDR3 comprises 14 residues. The CDR3 DNA is TGTGCCAGCAGCCTGACAGGGGGCGATCAGCCCCAGCATTTT. It encodes CASSLTGGDQPQHF.

Here the CDR3 DNA reads TGCGCCAGCAGCTTGGGGGGGCCCACAGATACGCAGTATTTT. It encodes CASSLGGPTDTQYF. This sequence joins TRBV5-1 and TRBJ2-3; D is perhaps TRBD1 (6 bases). CDR1 SGHRS and CDR2 YFSETQ come from the germline V gene. Trimming took off 0 bases at V and 2 bases at J, with 7 bases between the two ends. This CDR3 spans 14 amino acids.

This chain connects TRBV20-1 to TRBJ1-1, with 7 bases fitting TRBD1. The junction had 2 bases not matched to a gene; V was cut back by 3 bases and J by 7 bases. The length of the CDR3 is 11 residues. The germline V gene has CDR1 DFQATT and CDR2 SNEGSKA (reference sequence). CDR3 protein: CSASRQGEAFF. DNA of the CDR3: TGCAGTGCTAGTAGACAGGGTGAAGCTTTCTTT.

J is TRBJ2-4 and V is TRBV7-2; 7 bases are shared with TRBD2. V was pared by 4 bases and J by 15 bases, with 6 bases of the junction left unmatched. Germline lookup yields CDR1 SGHTA and CDR2 FQGNSA. This CDR3 is 11 amino acids long. DNA of the CDR3: TGTGCCAGCAGCTCCGGGAGGCTCATGTACTTC. Translating gives CASSSGRLMYF. Drawing the rest from reference TRBV7-2 and TRBJ2-4, the complete variable domain is GAGVSQSPSNKVTEKGKDVELRCDPISGHTALYWYRQSLGQGLEFLIYFQGNSAPDKSGLPSDRFSAERTGGSVSTLTIQRTQQEDSAVYLCASSSGRLMYFGAGTRLSVL.

The gene calls are TRBV13 and TRBJ1-1; D is possibly TRBD1 (5 bases). The germline V and J ends were trimmed by 5 bases and 3 bases, with 13 bases remaining between them. Looked up from germline, CDR1 is PRHDT and CDR2 is FYEKMQ (reference sequence). The CDR3 extends over 14 amino acids. The CDR3 coding sequence is TGTGCCAGCAGCCTTGACAGATCGGACACTGAAGCTTTCTTT. It is translated as CASSLDRSDTEAFF.